Following are 8 T cell receptor beta chains from one sample sequenced in a study of PD-L1 blockade in urothelial cancer listed by TCRdb under 2017. Library preparation employed the immunoSEQ multiplex PCR assay. This is the immuneACCESS table as TCRdb keeps it, with only in-frame sequences that have V and J called. A part of the clones is gone; compared with another copy, unresolved V genes explain less than half, and the rest is unexplained. The sample contains 85,000 to 90,000 clones, about 84% of them found a single time. The biggest ten clones account for 13% to 15% of the sample. This sample's time point label indicates: pretreatment peripheral blood. The sample here was PBMCs, taken around atezolizumab (anti-PD-L1) treatment. The receptors were gathered from a man in his sixties with urothelial cancer.

V and J are TRBV6-6 and TRBJ1-5, with 7 bases fitting TRBD1. The CDR3 runs 15 residues. Germline V gene lookup returns CDR1 MNHNY and CDR2 SVGAGI (reference sequence). With V trimmed by 2 bases and J by 7 bases, 8 bases remained unmatched. CDR3 protein: CASSYGRGLRQPQHF. CDR3 bases: TGTGCCAGCAGTTACGGAAGGGGGCTAAGGCAGCCCCAGCATTTT.

The CDR3 DNA reads TGTGCCAGCAGCCAAGTTCAGGAGGGCACAGATACGCAGTATTTT. Translated, it gives CASSQVQEGTDTQYF. The chain uses TRBV4-2 and TRBJ2-3, with D possibly matching TRBD2 (5 bases). Germline V gene lookup returns CDR1 LGHNA and CDR2 YNFKEQ. The CDR3 length is 15 residues. V was trimmed by 1 base and J by 1 base, leaving 9 bases between them.

Of note for this clone: The final CDR3 position lacks the conserved phenylalanine or tryptophan, pointing to a likely read error. This chain uses TRBV29-1 with TRBJ1-2; D possibly corresponds to TRBD1 (6 bases). There are 13 residues in the CDR3. The V end was cut by 5 bases, the J end by 7 bases, with 17 bases between. The germline V gene has CDR1 SQVTM and CDR2 ANQGSEA. In DNA, the CDR3 is TGCAGCGTTTCCCGCGGGGGCAGGAGTGGCTACACCTCC. Amino acid sequence: CSVSRGGRSGYTS.

Details on this clone: The sample contains more than one DNA sequence encoding this CDR3. The V call is TRBV7-2, the J call TRBJ1-5, with D perhaps matching TRBD1 (5 bases). The CDR3 is 15 amino acids. Deletions cut 0 bases from V and 1 base from J, with 7 bases between. The germline V gene encodes CDR1 SGHTA and CDR2 FQGNSA. The CDR3 sequence: CASSLAPGSNQPQHF. The CDR3 DNA reads TGTGCCAGCAGCTTAGCTCCAGGGAGCAATCAGCCCCAGCATTTT. Looking up the rest from reference TRBV7-2 and TRBJ1-5 gives the full variable domain: GAGVSQSPSNKVTEKGKDVELRCDPISGHTALYWYRQSLGQGLEFLIYFQGNSAPDKSGLPSDRFSAERTGGSVSTLTIQRTQQEDSAVYLCASSLAPGSNQPQHFGDGTRLSIL.

The chain couples TRBV5-6 to TRBJ2-2; D call uncertain. The length of the CDR3 is 17 residues. Deletions cut 1 base from V and 3 bases from J, with 16 bases between. The germline CDR1 and CDR2 sequences are SGHDT and YYEEEE. This CDR3 is CASSLLGVGQYTGELFF. The CDR3, as DNA: TGTGCCAGCAGCTTGTTGGGCGTAGGCCAATACACCGGGGAGCTGTTTTTT. The full variable domain, completed using reference TRBV5-6 and TRBJ2-2, is DAGVTQSPTHLIKTRGQQVTLRCSPKSGHDTVSWYQQALGQGPQFIFQYYEEEERQRGNFPDRFSGHQFPNYSSELNVNALLLGDSALYLCASSLLGVGQYTGELFFGEGSRLTVL.

The chain links TRBV7-3 to TRBJ2-1; 7 bases map to TRBD1. This CDR3 has 14 residues. In germline, CDR1 is SGHTA, CDR2 FQGTGA. V lost 4 bases, J lost 8 bases, and 8 bases stayed unmatched. The CDR3 here is CASSWDRTSDEQFF. The CDR3 nucleotides read TGTGCCAGCAGCTGGGACAGAACGAGCGATGAGCAGTTCTTC. The variable domain in full, completed from reference TRBV7-3 and TRBJ2-1, reads GAGVSQTPSNKVTEKGKYVELRCDPISGHTALYWYRQSLGQGPEFLIYFQGTGAADDSGLPNDRFFAVRPEGSVSTLKIQRTERGDSAVYLCASSWDRTSDEQFFGPGTRLTVL.

This chain links TRBV2 with TRBJ1-1; D is perhaps TRBD1 (5 bases). Germline V gene data show CDR1 as SNHLY and CDR2 as FYNNEI. The CDR3 extends over 14 amino acids. Trimming took 7 bases from V and 4 from J, leaving 16 bases between them. The CDR3 DNA is TGTGCCAGCATGGGGACTCTCGGGGTCACTGAAGCTTTCTTT. It translates to CASMGTLGVTEAFF.

The genes are TRBV5-4 and TRBJ2-1, with D unclear. The CDR3 runs 14 residues. With 4 bases removed from V and 15 bases from J, the gap between germline ends came to 23 bases. Germline V gene data show CDR1 as SGHNT and CDR2 as YYREEE (reference sequence). The CDR3 region is CASSPLTTVAGAFF. CDR3 DNA: TGTGCCAGCAGCCCACTCACCACCGTCGCTGGTGCGTTCTTC. The whole variable domain, remainder taken from reference TRBV5-4 and TRBJ2-1, is ETGVTQSPTHLIKTRGQQVTLRCSSQSGHNTVSWYQQALGQGPQFIFQYYREEENGRGNFPPRFSGLQFPNYSSELNVNALELDDSALYLCASSPLTTVAGAFFGPGTRLTVL.